This T cell receptor (beta chain) was identified in a study of blood T cells in healthy people across ages. Then a second PCR, running roughly 6 to 11 cycles, was carried out with a sample-barcoded 5' primer and a J-beta primer mix. MiXCR, run by TCRdb on the 5' RACE reads, gives a single entry per CDR3 protein. The sample comprises approximately 1,000,000 distinct CDR3 sequences, under 40% of which are singletons, and around 13% rests with the top ten. In this sample, this clonotype turned up a few times. Germline V CDR1 and CDR2: MNHEY, SVGAGI. The J segment lost 5 bases and the V segment lost 3 bases, leaving 5 bases of the junction unmatched. CDR3 length: 14 residues.

Sample: blood. This TCR was sampled from a man between 18 and 35 years old in good health. The V gene is TRBV6-5, the J gene TRBJ1-1; 8 nucleotides align to TRBD1. The CDR3 bases are TGTGCCAGCAGTTATAACAGGGGGAAGACTGAAGCTTTCTTT. Translation: CASSYNRGKTEAFF.